The next 11 T cell receptor beta chains were all read from a single sample in a study of Ad26.COV2.S vaccination and SARS-CoV-2 variants. Using immunoSEQ multiplex PCR, the repertoire was profiled, and TCRdb retains in-frame clones only, with some absent. Among some 390,000 clones, 89% were seen once, and the ten largest hold over 1.5%. Treatment here: roughly 19 received Ad26.COV2.S at low or high dose, single or two shots; about 5 received placebo; per-sample allocation not given. At day 63 after the first vaccine or placebo injection, samples were drawn. Sequencing was performed on peripheral blood, taken in a trial of Ad26.COV2.S vaccine versus placebo. These TCRs come from a person aged 18-65 years who received the Ad26.COV2.S COVID-19 vaccine or a placebo.

In DNA, the CDR3 is TGCAGCGTGGGGGTTGCCGGGGGTCCCTACGAGCAGTACTTC. Encoded protein: CSVGVAGGPYEQYF. The chain couples TRBV29-1 to TRBJ2-7, with TRBD2 as a possible D gene (6 bases). From germline, CDR1 is SQVTM and CDR2 ANQGSEA. The CDR3 spans 14 residues. Trimming took off 6 bases at V and 2 bases at J, with 17 bases between the two ends.

The J gene is TRBJ2-1, the V gene TRBV7-3; D unresolved. The CDR3 has 12 amino acids. Germline assignment: CDR1 SGHTA and CDR2 FQGTGA. V was pared by 4 bases and J by 7 bases, with 8 bases between. The CDR3 protein is CASSSLSNEQFF. CDR3 in DNA: TGTGCCAGCAGCTCCCTCTCTAATGAGCAGTTCTTC.

This chain connects TRBV5-1 to TRBJ1-6; 11 bases align to TRBD1. The ends lost 4 bases at V and 9 bases at J; junction bases unmatched: 9. This CDR3 contains 16 residues. CDR1 and CDR2 (germline): SGHRS, YFSETQ. CDR3 coding DNA: TGCGCCAGCAGCCCCGGACAGGGGGCTTTTGCTTCACCCCTCCACTTT. Protein sequence: CASSPGQGAFASPLHF. Using reference TRBV5-1 and TRBJ1-6 for the parts outside the CDR3, the full variable domain is KAGVTQTPRYLIKTRGQQVTLSCSPISGHRSVSWYQQTPGQGLQFLFEYFSETQRNKGNFPGRFSGRQFSNSRSEMNVSTLELGDSALYLCASSPGQGAFASPLHFGNGTRLTVT.

This chain joins TRBV30 and TRBJ2-7; 10 bases map to TRBD2. The V gene's germline CDR1 is GTSNPN and CDR2 SVGIG (reference sequence). The CDR3 is 12 amino acids. V lost 3 bases and J lost 8; bases outside the gene matches: 4. CDR3 residues: CAWSGTSEKQYF. The CDR3, as DNA: TGTGCCTGGAGCGGGACTAGCGAAAAGCAGTACTTC.

The chain uses TRBV2 and TRBJ2-7, with D hard to call. V lost 1 base and J 7 bases, leaving 14 bases between the germline ends. Germline V gene sequence: CDR1 SNHLY, CDR2 FYNNEI. This CDR3 is 14 amino acids long. This chain's CDR3 is CASSEETTVGEQYF. Written as DNA, the CDR3 is TGTGCCAGCAGTGAAGAGACAACGGTCGGGGAGCAGTACTTC.

The V call is TRBV2, the J call TRBJ1-6; D ambiguous. This CDR3 contains 16 residues. V shed 3 bases and J shed 3 bases, with 12 bases lying between them. Germline V gives CDR1 SNHLY, CDR2 FYNNEI. Here the CDR3 reads CASSEEWGSYNSPLHF. The CDR3 DNA is TGTGCCAGCAGTGAGGAATGGGGTAGCTATAATTCACCCCTCCACTTT.

A remark on this clone: This same CDR3 is encoded by further DNA sequences in the sample. The chain joins TRBV7-2 to TRBJ2-5, with 11 positions matching TRBD2. This CDR3 comprises 14 residues. From germline, CDR1 is SGHTA and CDR2 FQGNSA. The V gene end was trimmed by 4 bases and the J gene end by 4 bases; junction bases not matched to a gene: 2. CDR3: CASSSGLAGETQYF. Written as DNA, the CDR3 is TGTGCCAGCAGCTCAGGACTAGCGGGAGAGACCCAGTACTTC.

The genes are TRBV6-5 and TRBJ1-2, with a tentative D call TRBD1 (5 bases). The CDR3 loop spans 13 amino acids. V gave up 6 bases and J gave up 8 bases, with 16 bases separating them. CDR1 MNHEY and CDR2 SVGAGI come from the germline V gene. The CDR3: CASRGERRRGYTF. The CDR3 region has the DNA TGTGCCAGCAGGGGGGAGAGGAGGAGAGGCTACACCTTC.

This chain joins TRBV18 and TRBJ2-2; TRBD1 might be the D (6 bases). The CDR3 contains 15 residues. CDR1 is KGHSH, CDR2 LQKENI, per germline. Trimming cost V 5 bases and J 4 bases, with 14 bases left between them. CDR3 bases: TGTGCCAGCTCAATCGGCCAGGGGACCACCGGGGAGCTGTTTTTT. Protein sequence: CASSIGQGTTGELFF. The full variable domain, with the rest looked up from reference TRBV18 and TRBJ2-2, is NAGVMQNPRHLVRRRGQEARLRCSPMKGHSHVYWYRQLPEEGLKFMVYLQKENIIDESGMPKERFSAEFPKEGPSILRIQQVVRGDSAAYFCASSIGQGTTGELFFGEGSRLTVL.

V and J are TRBV11-2 and TRBJ1-2; possibly TRBD1 for D (5 bases). The CDR3 is 13 residues long. Per the germline V gene, CDR1 is SGHAT and CDR2 is FQNNGV. Trimming took off 5 bases at V and 8 bases at J, with 15 bases between the two ends. CDR3: CASSPSLRDGYTF. Written as DNA, the CDR3 is TGTGCCAGCAGCCCGTCTTTAAGGGACGGCTACACCTTC.

The chain has TRBV11-2 and TRBJ2-7; 12 positions agree with TRBD2. The CDR3 is 12 residues long. Germline V CDR1 and CDR2: SGHAT, FQNNGV. V trimming: 4 bases; J trimming: 9 bases; junction bases outside the gene matches: 1. CDR3 loop: CASSWTSGVQYF. The CDR3 bases are TGTGCCAGCAGCTGGACTAGCGGGGTGCAGTACTTC.